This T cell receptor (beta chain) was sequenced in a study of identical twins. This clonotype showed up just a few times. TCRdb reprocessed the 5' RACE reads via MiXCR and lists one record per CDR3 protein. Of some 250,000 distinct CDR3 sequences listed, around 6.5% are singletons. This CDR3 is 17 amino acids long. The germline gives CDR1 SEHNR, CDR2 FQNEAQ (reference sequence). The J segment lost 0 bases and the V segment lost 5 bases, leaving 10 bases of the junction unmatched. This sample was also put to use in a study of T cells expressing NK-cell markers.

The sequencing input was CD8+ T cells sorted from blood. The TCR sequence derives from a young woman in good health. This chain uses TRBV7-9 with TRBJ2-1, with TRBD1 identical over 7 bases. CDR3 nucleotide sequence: TGTGCCAGCAGCGGTACCGGGACAGCAATCTCCTACAATGAGCAGTTCTTC. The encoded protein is CASSGTGTAISYNEQFF. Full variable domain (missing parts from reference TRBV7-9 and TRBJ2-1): DTGVSQNPRHKITKRGQNVTFRCDPISEHNRLYWYRQTLGQGPEFLTYFQNEAQLEKSRLLSDRFSAERPKGSFSTLEIQRTEQGDSAMYLCASSGTGTAISYNEQFFGPGTRLTVL.